These 6 T cell receptor beta chains were all obtained from the same sample, sequenced in a study of monozygotic twins with inflammatory bowel disease. TCRdb re-called the 5' RACE reads, yielding one record per CDR3 amino acid sequence without DNA. The sample data list hundreds of thousands of distinct CDR3 sequences. Material: blood. These receptors came from a human donor with ulcerative colitis or Crohn's disease, or a healthy co-twin of an affected twin (not recorded which).

The chain joins TRBV12-3 or TRBV12-4 to TRBJ2-5; lacking DNA, the TRBD1 call made by TCRdb goes unchecked. The CDR3 totals 11 residues. CDR3 protein: CASTRGETQYF.

This chain links TRBV4-1 with TRBJ2-6; TCRdb names TRBD2, which stays unverified in the absence of DNA. Germline CDR1 reads MGHRA; CDR2 reads YSYEKL. The CDR3 sequence is 16 residues long. CDR3 protein: CASSPLGGAGANVLTF.

V is TRBV20-1 and J is TRBJ2-7; absent DNA, TCRdb's TRBD1 call cannot be checked. The CDR3 length is 15 residues. Germline CDR1 and CDR2: DFQATT and SNEGSKA (reference sequence). This CDR3 is CSARDLGTSSYEQYF.

V gene TRBV6-1 combines with J gene TRBJ1-1. The CDR3 has 16 amino acids. Germline loops: CDR1 MNHNS, CDR2 SASEGT. The CDR3: CASSEAGSRLNTEAFF.

V is TRBV15 and J is TRBJ2-1; the TCRdb call, TRBD2, lacks DNA for checking. Germline lookup yields CDR1 LNHNV and CDR2 YYDKDF (reference sequence). CDR3 length: 15 amino acids. This CDR3 reads CATSNPSGGYNEQFF. Full variable domain (remainder filled in from reference TRBV15 and TRBJ2-1): DAMVIQNPRYQVTQFGKPVTLSCSQTLNHNVMYWYQQKSSQAPKLLFHYYDKDFNNEADTPDNFQSRRPNTSFCFLDIRSPGLGDTAMYLCATSNPSGGYNEQFFGPGTRLTVL.

The chain joins TRBV29-1 to TRBJ2-1; checking the TCRdb D call of TRBD2 is not possible without DNA. Looked up from germline, CDR1 is SQVTM and CDR2 is ANQGSEA. The CDR3 loop spans 16 amino acids. CDR3 residues: CSVVFRGGGRISEQFF.